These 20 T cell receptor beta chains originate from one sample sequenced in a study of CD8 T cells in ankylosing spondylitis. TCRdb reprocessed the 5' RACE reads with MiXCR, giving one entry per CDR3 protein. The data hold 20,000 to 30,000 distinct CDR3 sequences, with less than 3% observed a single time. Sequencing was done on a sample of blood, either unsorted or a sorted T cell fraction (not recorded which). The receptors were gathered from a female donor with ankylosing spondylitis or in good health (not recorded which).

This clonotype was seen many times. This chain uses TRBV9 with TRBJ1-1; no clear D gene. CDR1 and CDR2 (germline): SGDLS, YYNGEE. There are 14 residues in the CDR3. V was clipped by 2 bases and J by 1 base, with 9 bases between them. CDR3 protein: CASSVGRQNTEAFF. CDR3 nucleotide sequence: TGTGCCAGCAGCGTGGGCAGGCAGAACACTGAAGCTTTCTTT.

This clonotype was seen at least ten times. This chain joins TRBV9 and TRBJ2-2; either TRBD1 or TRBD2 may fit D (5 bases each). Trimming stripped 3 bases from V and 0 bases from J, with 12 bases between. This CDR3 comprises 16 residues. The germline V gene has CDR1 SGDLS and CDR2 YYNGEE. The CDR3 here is CASSAGATTNTGELFF. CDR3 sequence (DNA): TGTGCCAGCAGCGCCGGGGCCACCACGAACACCGGGGAGCTGTTTTTT.

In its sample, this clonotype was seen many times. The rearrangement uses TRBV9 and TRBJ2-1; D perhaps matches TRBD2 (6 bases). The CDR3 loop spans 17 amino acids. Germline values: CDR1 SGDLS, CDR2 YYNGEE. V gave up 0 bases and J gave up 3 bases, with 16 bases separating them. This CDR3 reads CASSVAAGQGVYNEQFF. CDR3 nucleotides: TGTGCCAGCAGCGTAGCGGCGGGGCAAGGGGTCTACAATGAGCAGTTCTTC.

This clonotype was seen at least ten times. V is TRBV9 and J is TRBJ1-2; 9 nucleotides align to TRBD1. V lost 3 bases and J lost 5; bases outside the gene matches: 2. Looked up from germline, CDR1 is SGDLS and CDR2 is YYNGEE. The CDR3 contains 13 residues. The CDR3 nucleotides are TGTGCCAGCAGCGCGACAGGGGGATATGGCTACACCTTC. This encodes CASSATGGYGYTF.

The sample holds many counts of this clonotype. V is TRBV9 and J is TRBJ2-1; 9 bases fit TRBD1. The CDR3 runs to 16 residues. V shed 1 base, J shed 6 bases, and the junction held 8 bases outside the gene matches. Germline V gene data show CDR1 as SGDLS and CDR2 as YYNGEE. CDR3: CASSVTGTGRSNEQFF. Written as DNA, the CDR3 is TGTGCCAGCAGCGTAACCGGGACAGGGCGGTCCAATGAGCAGTTCTTC.

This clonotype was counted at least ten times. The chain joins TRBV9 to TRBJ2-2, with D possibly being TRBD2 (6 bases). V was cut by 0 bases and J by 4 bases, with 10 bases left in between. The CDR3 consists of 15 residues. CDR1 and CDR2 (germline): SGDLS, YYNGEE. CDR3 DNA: TGTGCCAGCAGCGTAGCGGGAGAACTCACCGGGGAGCTGTTTTTT. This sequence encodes CASSVAGELTGELFF.

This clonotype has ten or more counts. CDR3 loop: CASSVRQGGETQYF. CDR3 coding DNA: TGTGCCAGCAGCGTACGACAGGGCGGAGAGACCCAGTACTTC. The genes are TRBV9 and TRBJ2-5; 7 positions agree with TRBD1. Looked up from germline, CDR1 is SGDLS and CDR2 is YYNGEE. The CDR3 covers 14 residues. V lost 1 base to trimming and J lost 4 bases; unmatched junction nucleotides: 4.

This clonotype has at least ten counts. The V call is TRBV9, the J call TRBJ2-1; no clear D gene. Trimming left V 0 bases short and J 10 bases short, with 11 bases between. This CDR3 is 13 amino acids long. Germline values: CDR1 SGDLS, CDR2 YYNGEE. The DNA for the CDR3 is TGTGCCAGCAGCGTAGGTATATCAGGCGAGCAGTTCTTC. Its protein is CASSVGISGEQFF.

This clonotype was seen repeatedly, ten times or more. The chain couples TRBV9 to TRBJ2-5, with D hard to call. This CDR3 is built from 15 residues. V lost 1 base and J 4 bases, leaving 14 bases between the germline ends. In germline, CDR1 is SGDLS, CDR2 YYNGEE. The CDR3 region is CASSVNTEFGETQYF. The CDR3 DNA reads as TGTGCCAGCAGCGTAAATACAGAGTTCGGAGAGACCCAGTACTTC.

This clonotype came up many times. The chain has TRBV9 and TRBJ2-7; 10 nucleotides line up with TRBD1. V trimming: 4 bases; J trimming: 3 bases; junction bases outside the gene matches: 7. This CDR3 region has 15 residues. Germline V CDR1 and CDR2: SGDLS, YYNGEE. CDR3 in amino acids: CASSPQGQGLYEQYF. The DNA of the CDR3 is TGTGCCAGCAGCCCACAGGGACAGGGGCTCTACGAGCAGTACTTC.

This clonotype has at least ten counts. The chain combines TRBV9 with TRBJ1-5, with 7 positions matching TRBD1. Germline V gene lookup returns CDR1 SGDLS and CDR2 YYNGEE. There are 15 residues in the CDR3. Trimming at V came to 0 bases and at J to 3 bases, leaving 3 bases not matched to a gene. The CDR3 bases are TGTGCCAGCAGCGTAGGGGGACAGTTCAATCAGCCCCAGCATTTT. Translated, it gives CASSVGGQFNQPQHF.

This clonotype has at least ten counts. The CDR3 DNA reads as TGTGCCAGCAGCGTAAGCCCGGGATCCGAGCAGTACTTC. Translating gives CASSVSPGSEQYF. V is TRBV9 and J is TRBJ2-7, with a weak D call TRBD2 (5 bases). CDR1 and CDR2 from the germline V gene are SGDLS and YYNGEE. V lost 1 base, J lost 6 bases, and 11 bases lay in between. The CDR3 is made up of 13 amino acids.

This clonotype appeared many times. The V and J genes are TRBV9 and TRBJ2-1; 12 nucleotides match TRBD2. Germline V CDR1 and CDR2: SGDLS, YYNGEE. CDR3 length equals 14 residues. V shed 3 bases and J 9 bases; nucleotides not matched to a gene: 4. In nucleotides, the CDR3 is TGTGCCAGCAGCGCTGGACTAGCGGGGTTTGAGCAGTTCTTC. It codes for CASSAGLAGFEQFF.

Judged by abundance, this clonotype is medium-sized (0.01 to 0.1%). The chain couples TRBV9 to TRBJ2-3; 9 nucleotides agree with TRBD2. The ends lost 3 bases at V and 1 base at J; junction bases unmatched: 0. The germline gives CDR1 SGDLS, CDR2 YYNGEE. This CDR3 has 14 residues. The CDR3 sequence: CASSGGRGTDTQYF. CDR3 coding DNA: TGTGCCAGCAGCGGCGGGAGGGGCACAGATACGCAGTATTTT. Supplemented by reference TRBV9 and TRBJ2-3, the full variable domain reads DSGVTQTPKHLITATGQRVTLRCSPRSGDLSVYWYQQSLDQGLQFLIQYYNGEERAKGNILERFSAQQFPDLHSELNLSSLELGDSALYFCASSGGRGTDTQYFGPGTRLTVL.

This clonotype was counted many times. The CDR3 sequence is CASSVTPVSTDTQYF. Here the CDR3 DNA reads TGTGCCAGCAGCGTGACCCCAGTGTCGACAGATACGCAGTATTTT. This chain links TRBV9 with TRBJ2-3; D ambiguous. The germline V gene has CDR1 SGDLS and CDR2 YYNGEE. With 2 bases removed from V and 3 bases from J, the gap between germline ends came to 13 bases. CDR3 size: 15 residues.

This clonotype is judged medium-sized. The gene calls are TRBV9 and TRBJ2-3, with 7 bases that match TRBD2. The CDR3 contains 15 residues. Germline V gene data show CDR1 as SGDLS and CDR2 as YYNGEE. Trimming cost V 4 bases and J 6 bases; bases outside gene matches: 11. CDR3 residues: CASSMSGLFFDTQYF. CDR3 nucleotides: TGTGCCAGCAGCATGTCGGGACTATTTTTTGATACGCAGTATTTT.

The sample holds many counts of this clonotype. The CDR3 sequence: CASSVGGQQETQYF. In nucleotides, the CDR3 is TGTGCCAGCAGCGTAGGGGGACAGCAAGAGACCCAGTACTTC. The rearrangement joins TRBV9 to TRBJ2-5; 7 bases match TRBD1. The CDR3 has 14 residues. CDR1 is SGDLS, CDR2 YYNGEE, per germline. J gave up 2 bases and V 0 bases, and 1 base lay outside the gene matches.

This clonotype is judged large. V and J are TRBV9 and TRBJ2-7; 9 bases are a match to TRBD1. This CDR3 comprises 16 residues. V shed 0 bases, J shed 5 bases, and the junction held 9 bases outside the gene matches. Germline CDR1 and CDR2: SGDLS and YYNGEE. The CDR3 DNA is TGTGCCAGCAGCGTAGGGCCTTCGGGACAGGGTCACGAGCAGTACTTC. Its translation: CASSVGPSGQGHEQYF.

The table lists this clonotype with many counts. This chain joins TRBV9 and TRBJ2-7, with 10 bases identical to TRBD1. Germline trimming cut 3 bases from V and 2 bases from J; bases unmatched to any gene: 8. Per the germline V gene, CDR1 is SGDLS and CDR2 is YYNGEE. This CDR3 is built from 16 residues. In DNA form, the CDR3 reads TGTGCCAGCAGCGCTCACGACAGGGGGCCCGCCTACGAGCAGTACTTC. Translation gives CASSAHDRGPAYEQYF.

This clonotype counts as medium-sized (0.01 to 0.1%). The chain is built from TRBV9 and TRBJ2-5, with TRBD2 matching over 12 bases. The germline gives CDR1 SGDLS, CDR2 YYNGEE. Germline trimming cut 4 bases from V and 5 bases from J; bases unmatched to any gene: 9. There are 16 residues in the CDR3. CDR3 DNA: TGTGCCAGCAGCCTTACTAGCGGGGGGTATTTGGAGACCCAGTACTTC. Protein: CASSLTSGGYLETQYF.